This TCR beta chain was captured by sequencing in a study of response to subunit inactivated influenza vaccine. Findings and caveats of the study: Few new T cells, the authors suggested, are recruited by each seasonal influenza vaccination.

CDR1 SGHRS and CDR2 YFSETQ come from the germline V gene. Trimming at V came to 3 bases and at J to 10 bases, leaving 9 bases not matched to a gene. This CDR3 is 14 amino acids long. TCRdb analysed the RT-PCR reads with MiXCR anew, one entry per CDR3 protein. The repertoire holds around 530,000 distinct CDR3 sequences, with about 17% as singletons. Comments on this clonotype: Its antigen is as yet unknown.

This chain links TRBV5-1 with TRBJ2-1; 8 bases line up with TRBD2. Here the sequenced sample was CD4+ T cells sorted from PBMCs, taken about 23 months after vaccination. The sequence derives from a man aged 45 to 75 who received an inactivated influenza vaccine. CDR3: CASSSGGGGGEQFF. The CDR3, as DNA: TGCGCCAGCAGCTCCGGGGGGGGAGGTGGCGAGCAGTTCTTC. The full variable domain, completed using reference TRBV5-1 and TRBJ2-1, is KAGVTQTPRYLIKTRGQQVTLSCSPISGHRSVSWYQQTPGQGLQFLFEYFSETQRNKGNFPGRFSGRQFSNSRSEMNVSTLELGDSALYLCASSSGGGGGEQFFGPGTRLTVL.